This T cell receptor beta chain was identified during a study of shared clonotypes between healthy human individuals (TCRdb year 2020). In the study overall: The cohort comprised two women and a few men aged 18 to 49 years. Between about 0.8 and 8.9 billion PBMCs per donor were obtained by leukapheresis. For each donor, CD4 naive and CD4 memory were each run on three plates, CD8 naive on two plates, and CD8 memory on one plate. To increase sequencing depth and limit assay-specific biases, different laboratories used diverse techniques to prepare libraries and sequence TCR repertoires. The study deeply sequenced blood TCR repertoires of about 5 healthy adults to estimate repertoire size and the extent of clonotype sharing between individuals. What the research found in general, with its limitations: Because the study included a small number of donors, the genetic and exposure-history diversity represented was limited. Sampling was limited to blood, and TCR repertoires in tissue likely differ from TCR repertoires in blood. Even with the large sequencing depth, rarefaction of the sorted-subset datasets indicated that sequencing was incomplete. Larger estimated clonotype richness was generally found for naive subsets than for memory subsets. Pairwise subsampling indicated that sequencing depth was expected to affect the degree of clonotype sharing among donors. Sharing across a few donors was observed for about 5% of naive CD4, under 4% of naive CD8, roughly 2.3% of memory CD4, and around 0.4% of memory CD8 clonotypes. Higher generation probabilities were observed for clonotypes shared by all four sorted-subset donors than for non-shared clonotypes.

Healthy HIV-negative adults with no recently reported acute infections or vaccinations were included as donors. All donors were Caucasian adults living in Nashville, Tennessee, USA. CD4+ T cells were enriched through magnetic negative selection, after which naive cells were positively selected on CD45RA and the remaining negative fraction served as the memory subset. Blood was obtained by leukapheresis, after which PBMCs were separated by Ficoll-Histopaque density gradient centrifugation and cryopreserved in liquid nitrogen vapor phase. Analytical flow cytometry was used to check the purity and quantity of each magnetically sorted T cell population. From each sorted fraction, genomic DNA was isolated and quantified by UV absorbance on a Nanodrop 2000c. Remarks on this clone: Its antigen specificity is not known. No qualities accompany the bases; no much larger clone lies one base away.

Using the deep immunoSEQ assay, multiplex PCR amplified TCR CDR3 regions from genomic DNA. Extracted genomic DNA from each cell subset was distributed evenly across all wells of several immunoSEQ 96-well plates, and each plate was treated as a replicate. Each replicate PCR for sorted subsets received about 0.2 ug genomic DNA, equal to tens of thousands of T cell genomes. Purified libraries were measured with a Qubit 3.0 fluorometer, size-checked on a Bioanalyzer 2100, and measured again with the KAPA Library Quantification kit. Each immunoSEQ 96-well plate was sequenced on its own single-read 150-cycle Illumina NextSeq 550 flow cell. Regarding the original processing steps: Because only junctional sequences without quality scores were contained in the immunoSEQ output, filtering matching that applied to full-length reads could not be performed. To assign V/J genes and CDR3, sequences were annotated using PyIR, a Python wrapper for IgBLAST v1.9, with IMGT germline references. Reads were removed for weak V/J assignments (E-value above 1e-6), missing CDR3, stop codons, out-of-frame junctions, or ambiguous translated residues. V3J clonotypes were defined as sequences sharing the same inferred V gene, J gene, and CDR3 amino acid sequence. Percentage overlap between repertoires was computed as shared unique clonotypes divided by the size of the smaller repertoire. Repertoire richness was assessed with RTK rarefaction, the Chao1 estimator, and Recon v2.1 estimates of unobserved clonotypes. Generation probabilities for all TCRbeta clonotypes obtained by the gDNA method from a few donors were computed using OLGA. TCRdb provides this immuneACCESS table in a form limited to in-frame rearrangements. Some clones are lacking; in checked studies, under half of them reflect an unresolved V gene, and why the rest are absent is not known. That table furnishes V, J and clone size, whereas the DNA furnished D and trimming. The sample table shows over 2 million clones, and under 95% are seen once. Clones ranked in the top ten supply 0.37% of the sample.

This receptor was identified in a young man in good health. Some clones in this sample may be carry-over from other donors' samples. The specimen sequenced was naive CD4+ T cells from PBMCs. Per the publication, the cell subset or site label means: CD45RA+ positively selected.

CDR3 reads: CASSVGFTSQETQYF. The bases are TGTGCCAGTAGTGTCGGTTTTACTAGTCAAGAGACCCAGTACTTC. This receptor chain uses TRBV19 and TRBJ2-5; TRBD2 could be the D gene, as 5 bases match. Trimming at the junction amounts to 5 bases on V and 2 bases on J, and the germline ends lie 15 bases apart. Reading from cysteine to phenylalanine, the CDR3 counts 15 amino acids. Only the CDR3 region is kept as DNA, spanning 45 bases read in frame from base 1. CDR1 and CDR2 are read off the germline V gene (reference sequence) as LNHDA and SQIVND.